The next 10 T cell receptor beta chains were all read from a single sample in a study of T cell repertoires in cytomegalovirus infection. In TCRdb, the reads were re-called with MiXCR into one record per CDR3 protein. This table has about 260,000 distinct CDR3 sequences, roughly 10% appearing once. Sequenced sample: PBMCs. The receptors were sampled from a human donor in good health (CMV status not recorded). Some clones in this sample may be carry-over from other donors' samples.

This clonotype was picked up many times. The CDR3 is CASSSTSVHEQFF. The CDR3 nucleotides read TGTGCCAGCAGCTCGACTAGCGTCCATGAGCAGTTCTTC. The V and J genes are TRBV7-2 and TRBJ2-1; TRBD2 agrees at 8 bases. From germline, CDR1 is SGHTA and CDR2 FQGNSA. CDR3 length: 13 residues. V lost 4 bases, J lost 8 bases, and 4 bases stayed unmatched.

The sample holds many counts of this clonotype. The CDR3, as DNA: TGTGCCAGTAAACCCGGGACTAGCGGGTACAATGAGCAGTTCTTC. Protein product: CASKPGTSGYNEQFF. The chain has TRBV19 and TRBJ2-1; 12 bases map to TRBD2. This CDR3 has 15 amino acids. The trim removed 7 bases at V and 4 bases at J, leaving 5 bases unmatched. The germline gives CDR1 LNHDA, CDR2 SQIVND (reference sequence).

A few counts support this clonotype. V gene TRBV4-2 combines with J gene TRBJ1-6; a weak D match, TRBD1 (5 bases). Looked up from germline, CDR1 is LGHNA and CDR2 is YNFKEQ. Trimming cost V 0 bases and J 5 bases, with 14 bases left between them. There are 17 residues in the CDR3. In nucleotides, the CDR3 is TGTGCCAGCAGCCAAGATGACGAGGGGTTGAATAATTCACCCCTCCACTTT. It is translated as CASSQDDEGLNNSPLHF.

In its sample, this clonotype was seen many times. The rearrangement links TRBV7-2 to TRBJ2-7, with D perhaps matching TRBD1 (5 bases). Germline V gene sequence: CDR1 SGHTA, CDR2 FQGNSA. The CDR3 is 13 amino acids. The V end lost 4 bases, the J end lost 2 bases, and 9 bases lay between the germline ends. CDR3 bases: TGTGCCAGCAGCTCGACGACAGCCTACGAGCAGTACTTC. Translated, it gives CASSSTTAYEQYF.

This chain connects TRBV18 to TRBJ1-2; TRBD1 agrees at 8 bases. J was trimmed by 3 bases and V by 2 bases; bases with no gene match: 8. Germline assignment: CDR1 KGHSH and CDR2 LQKENI. The CDR3 totals 16 residues. The CDR3 DNA follows: TGTGCCAGCTCACCAGTGCTACAGGGGGGACACTATGGCTACACCTTC. This gives the protein CASSPVLQGGHYGYTF.

This clonotype was observed many times. V usage is TRBV30 and J usage is TRBJ1-1; TRBD1 might be the D (6 bases). V lost 3 bases and J lost 1, with 9 bases in between. CDR1 is GTSNPN, CDR2 SVGIG, per germline (reference sequence). There are 13 residues in the CDR3. This CDR3 reads CAWRDRRNTEAFF. The CDR3 bases are TGTGCCTGGAGAGACAGGAGGAACACTGAAGCTTTCTTT.

This clonotype showed up many times. This chain links TRBV7-2 with TRBJ2-7; no firm D call. Trimming removed 3 bases at V and 6 bases at J, with 12 bases between. Germline CDR1 reads SGHTA; CDR2 reads FQGNSA. The CDR3 loop spans 13 amino acids. The DNA for the CDR3 is TGTGCCAGCAGCTTCCGGTCTATGGGCGAGCAGTACTTC. Protein: CASSFRSMGEQYF.

This clonotype was picked up many times. This chain uses TRBV20-1 with TRBJ2-7; TRBD2 agrees at 7 bases. This CDR3 has 12 amino acids. V was clipped by 6 bases and J by 0 bases; unmatched bases: 2. The V gene's germline CDR1 is DFQATT and CDR2 SNEGSKA (reference sequence). This CDR3 is CSAGTTSYEQYF. The CDR3 region has the DNA TGCAGTGCCGGGACTACCTCCTACGAGCAGTACTTC.

This clonotype has ten or more counts. J is TRBJ1-4 and V is TRBV7-2; possibly TRBD1 for D (5 bases). Germline-derived CDR1 and CDR2 are SGHTA and FQGNSA. The V end lost 2 bases, the J end lost 11 bases, and 9 bases lay between the germline ends. The CDR3 runs to 12 residues. The CDR3 DNA reads as TGTGCCAGCAGCTTAAACAGACAGAAACTGTTTTTT. Its translation is CASSLNRQKLFF.

There are many counts of this clonotype. The gene calls are TRBV7-3 and TRBJ1-1, with D possibly matching TRBD1 (5 bases). CDR1 is SGHTA and CDR2 is FQGTGA in the germline V gene. This CDR3 spans 13 amino acids. V was cut by 7 bases and J by 1 base, with 10 bases left in between. The CDR3 DNA reads as TGTGCCAGCAAAAAGACAGCGAACACTGAAGCTTTCTTT. Protein sequence: CASKKTANTEAFF.